This record looks at one TCR beta chain sequence and its context. The source of the sample is a study of blood T cell repertoires in COVID-19. Study in general: The United States, Italy and Spain provided the acute and convalescent COVID-19 samples. PBMCs, B-cell-depleted T cells, or T cells were the source of the cDNA or gDNA that made up the material.

The CDR3 contains 16 residues. CDR1 and CDR2 from the germline V gene are SGHTA and FQGTGA. With 2 bases removed from V and 4 bases from J, the gap between germline ends came to 15 bases. Original methodology: Estimation of nucleated cell counts relied on the amplification of reference gene primers. Clones were read by immunoSEQ multiplex PCR, and TCRdb kept only the in-frame ones, dropping some. The DNA gave D and trimming, while V, J and clone size come from that table. The sample shows roughly 500,000 clones, approximately 85% of them seen only once. The receptor's source is a human donor in a cohort sampled during active COVID-19. Input material: peripheral blood. This rearrangement joins TRBV7-3 to TRBJ1-3; no definite D call. The CDR3 region is CASSLDRGPGGNTIYF. CDR3 DNA sequence: TGTGCCAGCAGCTTAGATCGGGGTCCCGGCGGAAACACCATATATTTT.